One and the same sample provided the 17 T cell receptor beta chains below, sequenced in a study of identifying expanded T cells in peripheral blood. Produced via immunoSEQ multiplex PCR; TCRdb's table is partial and in-frame only. The data show about 85,000 clones, more than 75% seen once. Source material: blood. The origin of the receptors is a person aged 18 to 75 in good health.

This clone was seen a single time. The CDR3: CASSLSASKNTEAFF. CDR3 nucleotides: TGTGCCAGCAGCTTATCCGCCTCGAAGAACACTGAAGCTTTCTTT. The chain recombines TRBV7-2 with TRBJ1-1; D gene uncertain. Germline V lookup: CDR1 SGHTA, CDR2 FQGNSA. V lost 2 bases and J lost 1, with 11 bases in between. CDR3 length equals 15 residues.

V gene TRBV29-1 combines with J gene TRBJ1-1; no clear D gene. CDR1 and CDR2 (germline): SQVTM, ANQGSEA. This CDR3 is 13 amino acids long. V was clipped by 4 bases and J by 1 base, with 10 bases between them. The CDR3, as DNA: TGCAGCGTTGGGAAGCTCCAGAACACTGAAGCTTTCTTT. As protein: CSVGKLQNTEAFF.

This chain connects TRBV7-9 to TRBJ1-1, with no clear D. With 6 bases removed from V and 1 base from J, the gap between germline ends came to 15 bases. CDR3 length equals 15 residues. Germline CDR1 and CDR2: SEHNR and FQNEAQ (reference sequence). CDR3 in DNA: TGTGCCAGCAGTTCGAGGGCGGTGGGGAACACTGAAGCTTTCTTT. Protein sequence: CASSSRAVGNTEAFF.

A single count supports this clone. The V and J genes are TRBV15 and TRBJ1-2; D unclear. V was cut by 2 bases and J by 4 bases, with 11 bases left in between. The CDR3 is 14 amino acids. Germline-derived CDR1 and CDR2 are LNHNV and YYDKDF (reference sequence). CDR3 sequence: CATSRRGLFYGYTF. CDR3 sequence (DNA): TGTGCCACCAGCAGACGAGGACTCTTCTATGGCTACACCTTC.

The rearrangement joins TRBV15 to TRBJ2-7; 7 nucleotides line up with TRBD2. J gave up 12 bases and V 0 bases, and 8 bases lay outside the gene matches. The CDR3 loop spans 13 amino acids. Looked up from germline, CDR1 is LNHNV and CDR2 is YYDKDF (reference sequence). The DNA for the CDR3 is TGTGCCACCAGCAGAGATCGGACTAGTAATGCGTACTTC. Its protein is CATSRDRTSNAYF.

This clone appeared once. V is TRBV4-1 and J is TRBJ1-3; D call uncertain. The germline gives CDR1 MGHRA, CDR2 YSYEKL. CDR3 length: 14 amino acids. V shed 1 base and J shed 0 bases, with 4 bases lying between them. The chain's CDR3 is CASSQGSSGNTIYF. CDR3 sequence (DNA): TGCGCCAGCAGCCAAGGATCCTCTGGAAACACCATATATTTT.

The chain has TRBV30 and TRBJ1-6, with a tentative D call TRBD1 (5 bases). The V gene lost 4 bases and the J gene lost 7 bases, with 17 bases spanning the gap. The CDR3 consists of 15 residues. Germline lookup yields CDR1 GTSNPN and CDR2 SVGIG (reference sequence). CDR3 sequence: CAWTNRGSPNSPLHF. The CDR3, as DNA: TGTGCCTGGACCAACCGGGGCTCCCCAAATTCACCCCTCCACTTT.

This clone was seen a single time. V is TRBV6-5 and J is TRBJ2-2; maybe TRBD1 (6 bases). V lost 2 bases and J 5 bases, leaving 15 bases between the germline ends. CDR3 length: 16 amino acids. Germline V lookup: CDR1 MNHEY, CDR2 SVGAGI. CDR3 in DNA: TGTGCCAGCAGTTACGAGACAGGCCGTAGGACCGGGGAGCTGTTTTTT. It translates to CASSYETGRRTGELFF.

This clone showed up just a few times. The chain carries TRBV18 and TRBJ2-7, with D possibly being TRBD1 (5 bases). CDR1 KGHSH and CDR2 LQKENI come from the germline V gene. This CDR3 comprises 15 residues. Deletions cut 3 bases from V and 2 bases from J, with 14 bases between. The CDR3 reads CASSPTGPLTYEQYF. As DNA, the CDR3 is TGTGCCAGCTCACCCACAGGACCCCTCACCTACGAGCAGTACTTC.

The rearrangement joins TRBV4-3 to TRBJ1-2; tentatively, D is TRBD1 (5 bases). Between the trimmed V and J ends, which lost 1 base and 8 bases, there was a span of 17 bases. Germline V gene lookup returns CDR1 LGHNA and CDR2 YSLEER. The CDR3 extends over 15 amino acids. The CDR3 DNA reads as TGCGCCAGCAGCCAAGGGGTTTCGGGGGTCGGCGGCTACACCTTC. Translating gives CASSQGVSGVGGYTF.

The chain joins TRBV9 to TRBJ2-1; 7 nucleotides line up with TRBD2. This CDR3 is 15 amino acids long. V shed 0 bases, J shed 7 bases, and the junction held 7 bases outside the gene matches. Germline lookup yields CDR1 SGDLS and CDR2 YYNGEE. The CDR3 protein is CASSVDGGGGNEQFF. For the CDR3, the DNA is TGTGCCAGCAGCGTAGATGGCGGGGGTGGAAATGAGCAGTTCTTC.

This sequence joins TRBV2 and TRBJ2-4, with a tentative D call TRBD2 (6 bases). Germline loops: CDR1 SNHLY, CDR2 FYNNEI. The V end lost 2 bases, the J end lost 9 bases, and 14 bases lay between the germline ends. The CDR3 runs 14 residues. CDR3 loop: CASSELVEGSIQYF. DNA of the CDR3: TGTGCCAGCAGTGAATTGGTGGAGGGAAGCATTCAGTACTTC.

This chain uses TRBV5-1 with TRBJ2-1; no definite D call. V was cut by 4 bases and J by 7 bases, with 15 bases left in between. Germline CDR1 is SGHRS and CDR2 is YFSETQ. The CDR3 has 14 residues. This CDR3 reads CASSPGINGNEQFF. As DNA, the CDR3 is TGCGCCAGCAGCCCGGGTATTAATGGGAATGAGCAGTTCTTC.

This sequence joins TRBV28 and TRBJ1-4; 10 bases match TRBD1. The CDR3 length is 16 residues. V shed 5 bases, J shed 2 bases, and the junction held 5 bases outside the gene matches. Germline loops: CDR1 MDHEN, CDR2 SYDVKM. CDR3 loop: CASSRQGAGTNEKLFF. In DNA form, the CDR3 reads TGTGCCAGCAGTCGACAGGGGGCCGGCACTAATGAAAAACTGTTTTTT.

The chain joins TRBV5-6 to TRBJ1-1, with a possible D match to TRBD1 (5 bases). The CDR3 is made up of 14 amino acids. V lost 7 bases to trimming and J lost 0 bases, with 13 bases between them. Germline V gene sequence: CDR1 SGHDT, CDR2 YYEEEE. CDR3 nucleotide sequence: TGTGCCAGCGGGTCTCAGGGAATGAACACTGAAGCTTTCTTT. This encodes CASGSQGMNTEAFF.

The chain is built from TRBV7-6 and TRBJ2-7; D may be TRBD1 or TRBD2 (6 bases each). From germline, CDR1 is SGHVS and CDR2 FNYEAQ. The CDR3 is made up of 15 amino acids. Trimming took 0 bases from V and 7 from J, leaving 16 bases between them. CDR3 region: CASSLAGGRAGEQYF. The CDR3 nucleotides are TGTGCCAGCAGCTTAGCGGGGGGCCGGGCTGGTGAGCAGTACTTC.

This clone showed up just a few times. The genes are TRBV2 and TRBJ1-1, with TRBD1 matching over 7 bases. This CDR3 has 15 residues. V was clipped by 4 bases and J by 1 base; unmatched bases: 6. Germline loops: CDR1 SNHLY, CDR2 FYNNEI. CDR3 DNA sequence: TGTGCCAGCAGTGGACAGGGTCTCAGGAACACTGAAGCTTTCTTT. It is translated as CASSGQGLRNTEAFF.